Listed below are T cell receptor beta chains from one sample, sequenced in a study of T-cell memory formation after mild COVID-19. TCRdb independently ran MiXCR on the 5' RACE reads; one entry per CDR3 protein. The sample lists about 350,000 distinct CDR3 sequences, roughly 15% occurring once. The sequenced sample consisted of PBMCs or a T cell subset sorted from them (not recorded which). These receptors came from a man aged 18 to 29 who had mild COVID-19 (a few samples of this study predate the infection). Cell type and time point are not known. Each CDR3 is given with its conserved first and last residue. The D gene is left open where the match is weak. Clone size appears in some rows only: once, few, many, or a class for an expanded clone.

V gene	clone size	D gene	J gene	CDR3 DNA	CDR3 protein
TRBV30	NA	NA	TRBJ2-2	TGTGCATGGAGTGTGGTCAGGGCCGGGGAGCTGTTTTTT	CAWSVVRAGELFF
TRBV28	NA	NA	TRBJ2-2	TGTGCCAGCAGGGCCCCCACGAACACCGGGGAGCTGTTTTTT	CASRAPTNTGELFF
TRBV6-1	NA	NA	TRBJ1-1	TGTGCCAGCAGTAGACAGTGGTCTTCTGAAGCTTTCTTT	CASSRQWSSEAFF
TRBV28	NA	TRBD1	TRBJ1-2	TGTGCCAGCAGTCCGGGACAGGGGGCTTACTATGAAGGCTACACCTTC	CASSPGQGAYYEGYTF
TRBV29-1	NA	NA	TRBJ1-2	TGCAGCGGTGACACTAGGGGTGGCTACACCTTC	CSGDTRGGYTF
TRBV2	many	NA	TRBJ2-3	TGTGCCAGCGGCCTCCGGGGGGCTTCCCCAGATACGCAGTATTTT	CASGLRGASPDTQYF
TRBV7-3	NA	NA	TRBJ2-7	TGTGCCAGCAGCAGGCAGGGGCGGGACGAGCAGTACTTC	CASSRQGRDEQYF
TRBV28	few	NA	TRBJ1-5	TGTGCCAGCAGTTTCGAGAATCAGCCCCAGCATTTT	CASSFENQPQHF
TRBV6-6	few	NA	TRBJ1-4	TGTGCCAGCAGACTCATGGGAGGCGGTGAAAAACTGTTTTTT	CASRLMGGGEKLFF
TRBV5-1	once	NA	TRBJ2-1	TGCGCCAGCAGCGAGCCGGGGGTCGGAAATGGGCAGTTCTTC	CASSEPGVGNGQFF
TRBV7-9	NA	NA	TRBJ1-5	TGTGCCAGCAGCCGAAATAGCAATCAGCCCCAGCATTTT	CASSRNSNQPQHF
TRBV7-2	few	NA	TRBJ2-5	TGTGCCAGCAGCTCGGTACTAGCACACAAAGAGACCCAGTACTTC	CASSSVLAHKETQYF
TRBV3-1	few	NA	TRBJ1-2	TGTGCCAGCAGCCCCCGGAGACAAGCTTATGGCTACACCTTC	CASSPRRQAYGYTF
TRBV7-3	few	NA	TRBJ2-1	TGTGCCAGCAGCTTAACCTACGGGGGCAACTACAATGAGCAGTTCTTC	CASSLTYGGNYNEQFF
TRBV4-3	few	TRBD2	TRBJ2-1	TGCGCCAGCAGCCAACCCAGCGGGGGGGCCAATGAGCAGTTCTTC	CASSQPSGGANEQFF
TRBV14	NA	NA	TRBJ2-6	TGTGCCAGCAGCCAACTGATCTCTGGGGCCAACGTCCTGACTTTC	CASSQLISGANVLTF
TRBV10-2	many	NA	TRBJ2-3	TGCGCCAGCAGATCAGGGACTTCCTTGATGGCCACAGATACGCAGTATTTT	CASRSGTSLMATDTQYF
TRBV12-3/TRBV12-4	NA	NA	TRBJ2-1	TGTGCCAGCACCGACTCGGGCGGTTACAATGAGCAGTTCTTC	CASTDSGGYNEQFF
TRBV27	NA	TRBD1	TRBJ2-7	TGTGCCAGCAGTTTAGGGACAGGGTCCCGATACGAGCAGTACTTC	CASSLGTGSRYEQYF
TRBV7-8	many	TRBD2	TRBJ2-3	TGTGCCAGCAGCCCTAGACTAGCGGGGGAGCACACAGATACGCAGTATTTT	CASSPRLAGEHTDTQYF
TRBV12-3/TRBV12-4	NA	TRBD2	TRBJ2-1	TGTGCCAGCAGTTTCTTTAGCGGGGGGGCCCACGACTTC	CASSFFSGGAHDF
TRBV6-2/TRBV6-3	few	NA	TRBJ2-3	TGTGCCAGCAGCGAGCGACCCAATACGCAGTATTTT	CASSERPNTQYF
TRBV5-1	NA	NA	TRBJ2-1	TGCGCCAGCAGCGTACAAGGAGAGCAGTTCTTC	CASSVQGEQFF
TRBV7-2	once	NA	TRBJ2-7	TGTGCCAGCAGCTCCTCAGGGTCGGTAGTGCACGAGCAGTACTTC	CASSSSGSVVHEQYF
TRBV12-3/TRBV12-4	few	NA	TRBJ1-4	TGTGCCAGCAGTTTTGGGACAATTGGAGAAAAACTGTTTTTT	CASSFGTIGEKLFF
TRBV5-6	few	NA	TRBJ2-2	TGTGCCAGCAGCTCCGGACTGACTAACACCGGGGAGCTGTTTTTT	CASSSGLTNTGELFF
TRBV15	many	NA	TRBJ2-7	TGTGCCACCAGCAGAGATCGACCGGGTCTGTCCTACGAGCAGTACTTC	CATSRDRPGLSYEQYF
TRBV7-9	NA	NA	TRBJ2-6	TGTGCCAGCAGCTTTGTCTCATCTGGGGCCAACGTCCTGACTTTC	CASSFVSSGANVLTF